This passage covers 5 T cell receptor beta chains from one sample sequenced in a study of technical replicates of blood from several donors. The assay was immunoSEQ multiplex PCR, and TCRdb's table has in-frame clones only and misses some. This sample has 82,000 or so clones; 96% occur once, and the top ten carry approximately 0.4%. The sequenced sample consisted of T cells isolated from PBMCs. The source of these receptors is a human donor in good health.

The V call is TRBV27, the J call TRBJ1-1, with no clear D. Germline CDR1 reads MNHEY; CDR2 reads SMNVEV (reference sequence). V was clipped by 2 bases and J by 6 bases, with 13 bases between them. The length of the CDR3 is 14 residues. CDR3 bases: TGTGCCAGCAGTTTAGGTACCGGACTTGCTGAAGCTTTCTTT. This codes for CASSLGTGLAEAFF.

V gene TRBV28 combines with J gene TRBJ1-5, with TRBD1 as a possible D gene (6 bases). V gave up 7 bases and J gave up 5 bases, with 15 bases separating them. The CDR3 covers 14 residues. Germline loops: CDR1 MDHEN, CDR2 SYDVKM. CDR3: CASTVVRGYQPQHF. DNA of the CDR3: TGTGCCAGCACCGTGGTGAGGGGGTATCAGCCCCAGCATTTT.

The V gene is TRBV15, the J gene TRBJ1-2, with D maybe TRBD1 (5 bases). This CDR3 is 18 amino acids long. Germline CDR1 is LNHNV and CDR2 is YYDKDF (reference sequence). The V and J ends lost 0 bases and 0 bases respectively, with 17 bases between them. This chain's CDR3 is CATSREESGNQANYGYTF. The CDR3, as DNA: TGTGCCACCAGCAGAGAGGAATCAGGGAACCAAGCTAACTATGGCTACACCTTC.

The V gene is TRBV30, the J gene TRBJ1-4; D possibly corresponds to TRBD1 (5 bases). The CDR3 runs to 13 residues. Looked up from germline, CDR1 is GTSNPN and CDR2 is SVGIG (reference sequence). Deletions cut 7 bases from V and 4 bases from J, with 13 bases between. CDR3 sequence (DNA): TGTGCCTTGCGGACACATAGTAATGAAAAACTGTTTTTT. Translation gives CALRTHSNEKLFF.

The rearrangement links TRBV5-1 to TRBJ2-7; 9 nucleotides match TRBD2. The V and J ends lost 5 bases and 0 bases, in that order; junction bases with no gene match: 6. Per germline, CDR1 SGHRS and CDR2 YFSETQ. The CDR3 sequence is 15 residues long. CDR3 nucleotides: TGCGCCAGCAGTATGAGCGGGAGGTCCTCCTACGAGCAGTACTTC. Amino acid sequence: CASSMSGRSSYEQYF.